This T cell receptor (beta chain) was sequenced in a study of T cells in Graves' hyperthyroidism and ophthalmopathy. Germline CDR1 SGHAT, CDR2 FQNNGV. This CDR3 region has 14 residues. Trimming at V came to 6 bases and at J to 5 bases, leaving 7 bases not matched to a gene. Regions amplified from RNA transcripts were the TCR beta CDR3 regions. A first-round RT-PCR of the TCR CDR3 used the HTBI primer set. TCRdb used MiXCR to reprocess the multiplex PCR reads, holding one entry per CDR3 protein. The sample has under 650,000 distinct CDR3 sequences; 15% to 20% are singletons. The sequenced sample consisted of blood. The chain recombines TRBV11-2 with TRBJ2-3; 8 bases line up with TRBD2. The sequence came from a woman under 40 with Graves' hyperthyroidism. DNA of the CDR3: TGTGCCAGCAGTCAGCGGGAGTATATAGATACGCAGTATTTT. Residues: CASSQREYIDTQYF.